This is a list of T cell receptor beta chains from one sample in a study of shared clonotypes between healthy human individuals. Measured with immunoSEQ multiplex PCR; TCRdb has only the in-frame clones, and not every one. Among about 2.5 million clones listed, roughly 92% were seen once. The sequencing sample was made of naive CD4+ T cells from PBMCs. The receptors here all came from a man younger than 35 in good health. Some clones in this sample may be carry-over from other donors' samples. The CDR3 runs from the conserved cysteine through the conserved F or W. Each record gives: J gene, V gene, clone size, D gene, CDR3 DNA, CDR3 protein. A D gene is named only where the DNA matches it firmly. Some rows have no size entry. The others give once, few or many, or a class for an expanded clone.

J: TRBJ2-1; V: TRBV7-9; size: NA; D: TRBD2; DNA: TGTGCCAGCAGCTTTCCTAGCGGGAGGTCTAGCTCCTACAATGAGCAGTTCTTC; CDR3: CASSFPSGRSSSYNEQFF
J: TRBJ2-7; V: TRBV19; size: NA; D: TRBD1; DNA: TGTGCCAGTAGCAAATCCGGGACAGGGACCTACGAGCAGTACTTC; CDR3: CASSKSGTGTYEQYF
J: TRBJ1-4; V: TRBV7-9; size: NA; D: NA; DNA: TGTGCCAGCAGCTTAGTTTCAACTAATGAAAAACTGTTTTTT; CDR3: CASSLVSTNEKLFF
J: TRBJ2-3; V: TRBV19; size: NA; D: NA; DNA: TGTGCCAGTAGCGGGGGTCGGGGCACAGATACGCAGTATTTT; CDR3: CASSGGRGTDTQYF
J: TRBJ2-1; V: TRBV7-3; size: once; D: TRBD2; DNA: TGTGCCAGCAGCCCTGCGCGGGAGGGGGGCTCCTACAATGAGCAGTTCTTC; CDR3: CASSPAREGGSYNEQFF
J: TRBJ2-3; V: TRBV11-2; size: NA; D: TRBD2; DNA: TGTGCCAGCAGCGGTAATAGCGGGAGTTGGACAGATACGCAGTATTTT; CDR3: CASSGNSGSWTDTQYF
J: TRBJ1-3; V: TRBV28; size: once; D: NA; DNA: TGTGCCAGCAGTTCCTCAACCGGGACCGCCGGAAACACCATATATTTT; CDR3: CASSSSTGTAGNTIYF
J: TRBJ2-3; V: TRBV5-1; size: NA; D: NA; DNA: TGCGCCAGCGAGAGGGGAGCGGGCTTAGGAGATACGCAGTATTTT; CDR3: CASERGAGLGDTQYF
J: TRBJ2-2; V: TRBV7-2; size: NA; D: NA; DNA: TGTGCCAGCAGTAACGATGGGGCCGGGGAGCTGTTTTTT; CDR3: CASSNDGAGELFF
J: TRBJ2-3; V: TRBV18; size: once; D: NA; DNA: TGTGCCAGCTCACCACCCACTGGGGGAAAGTTGGATACGCAGTATTTT; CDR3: CASSPPTGGKLDTQYF
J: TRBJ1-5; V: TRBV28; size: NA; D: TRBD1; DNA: TGTGCCAGCAGTCCGGGACAGGGAAGCAATCAGCCCCAGCATTTT; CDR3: CASSPGQGSNQPQHF
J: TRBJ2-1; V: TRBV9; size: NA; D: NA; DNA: TGTGCCAGCAGGAGGGGCCCCGGAGAGGAGCAGTTCTTC; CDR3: CASRRGPGEEQFF
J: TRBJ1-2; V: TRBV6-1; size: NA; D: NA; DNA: TGTGCCAGCAGTTTCCAGACAGTGAACTATGGCTACACCTTC; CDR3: CASSFQTVNYGYTF
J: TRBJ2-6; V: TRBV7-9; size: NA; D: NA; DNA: TGTGCCAGCAGCTCCGGGGCGCTTGGGGCCAACGTCCTGACTTTC; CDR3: CASSSGALGANVLTF
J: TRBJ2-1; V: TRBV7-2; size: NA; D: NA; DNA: TGTGCCAGCAGCTTAGACAGGGCCTACAATGAGCAGTTCTTC; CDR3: CASSLDRAYNEQFF
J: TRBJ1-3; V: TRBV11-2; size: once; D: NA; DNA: TGTGCCAGCAGCTTAAGTTTCGCCCGATCAGGCTCTGGAAACACCATATATTTT; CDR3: CASSLSFARSGSGNTIYF
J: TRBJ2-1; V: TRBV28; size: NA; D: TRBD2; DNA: TGTGCCAGCACGAACAGCGGGAGTAATGAGCAGTTCTTC; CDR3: CASTNSGSNEQFF
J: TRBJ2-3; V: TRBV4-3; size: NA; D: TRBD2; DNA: TGCGCCAGCAGCCAAGATTGGAGCGGGAGTGGTCCCACAGATACGCAGTATTTT; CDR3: CASSQDWSGSGPTDTQYF
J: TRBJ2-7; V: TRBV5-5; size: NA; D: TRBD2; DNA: TGTGCCAGCCGGACTAGCGGGAGTGATGAGCAGTACTTC; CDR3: CASRTSGSDEQYF
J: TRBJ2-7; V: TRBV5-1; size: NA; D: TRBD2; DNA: TGCGCCAGCAGCTCTAGCGGGAGTGGAACCTACGAGCAGTACTTC; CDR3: CASSSSGSGTYEQYF
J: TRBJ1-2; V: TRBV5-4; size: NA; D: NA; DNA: TGTGCCAGCAGGTTTGGGGGGGGCGCCGGCTACACCTTC; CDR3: CASRFGGGAGYTF
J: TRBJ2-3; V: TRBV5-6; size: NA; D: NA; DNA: TGTGCCAGCAGCCCGCCCGACACAGATACGCAGTATTTT; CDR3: CASSPPDTDTQYF
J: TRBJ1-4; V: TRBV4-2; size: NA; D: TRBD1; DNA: TGTGCCAGCAGCCACCCTAGGACAGGGGGACTCGAAAAACTGTTTTTT; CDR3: CASSHPRTGGLEKLFF
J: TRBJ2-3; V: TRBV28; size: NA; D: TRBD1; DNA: TGTGCCAGCAGTGGAGGGGGGACAGGGTTAGTTTCAGATACGCAGTATTTT; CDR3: CASSGGGTGLVSDTQYF
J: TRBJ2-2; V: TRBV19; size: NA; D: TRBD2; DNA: TGTGCCAGTAGTCAGGGAGCGGGAGACACCGGGGAGCTGTTTTTT; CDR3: CASSQGAGDTGELFF
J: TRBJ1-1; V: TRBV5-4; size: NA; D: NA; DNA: TGTGCCAGCAGCCAGGGTGCCGGACAGATGAACACTGAAGCTTTCTTT; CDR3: CASSQGAGQMNTEAFF
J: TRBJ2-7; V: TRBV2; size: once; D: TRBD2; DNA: TGTGCCAGCAACGGTATAGGACTCCCTAGCGGGGCCTCCTACGAGCAGTACTTC; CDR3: CASNGIGLPSGASYEQYF
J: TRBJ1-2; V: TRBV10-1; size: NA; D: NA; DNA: TGCGCCAGCAGTGAGTCAAGGCAATACGGTTGGGGGACCGACGGCTACACCTTC; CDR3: CASSESRQYGWGTDGYTF
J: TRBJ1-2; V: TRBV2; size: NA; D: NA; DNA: TGTGCCAGCAGGGAGGGCGCGACGGGAGGCTACACCTTC; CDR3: CASREGATGGYTF
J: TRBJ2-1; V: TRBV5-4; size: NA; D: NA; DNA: TGTGCCAGCAGCTCGACAGTGAGCTCCTACAATGGGCAGTTCTTC; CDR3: CASSSTVSSYNGQFF
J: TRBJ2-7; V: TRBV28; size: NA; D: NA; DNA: TGTGCCAGCAGACGGTCCGGGCCATACTACGAGCAGTACTTC; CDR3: CASRRSGPYYEQYF
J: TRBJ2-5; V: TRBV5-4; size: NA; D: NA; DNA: TGTGCCAGCAGCCCGGGATGGAGTCAAGAGACCCAGTACTTC; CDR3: CASSPGWSQETQYF
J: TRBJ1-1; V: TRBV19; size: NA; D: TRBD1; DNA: TGTGCCAGTAGTCGGCGAGGGCCAGGGGGCATGAACACTGAAGCTTTCTTT; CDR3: CASSRRGPGGMNTEAFF
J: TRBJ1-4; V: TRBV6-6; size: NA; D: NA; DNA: TGTGCCACCGGTCCCACAACTAATGAAAAACTGTTTTTT; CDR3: CATGPTTNEKLFF
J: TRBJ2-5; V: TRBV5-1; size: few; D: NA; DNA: TGCGCCAGCAGTCGGGGCGGTCAGACCCAGTACTTC; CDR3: CASSRGGQTQYF
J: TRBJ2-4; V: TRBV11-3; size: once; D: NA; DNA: TGTGCCAGCAGCGGACTGCCGGGGAACGGCATTCAGTACTTC; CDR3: CASSGLPGNGIQYF
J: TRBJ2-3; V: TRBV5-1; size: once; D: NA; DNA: TGCGCCAGCAGCTTTCTAGATACGCAGTATTTT; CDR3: CASSFLDTQYF
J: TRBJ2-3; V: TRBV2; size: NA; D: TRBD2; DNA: TGTGCCAGCAGTACCCTAGCGGGAGTTGGAGATACGCAGTATTTT; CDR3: CASSTLAGVGDTQYF
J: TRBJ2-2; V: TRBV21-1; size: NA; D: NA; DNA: TGTGCCAGCACCAAGGGACAGAGAATAGCGAACACCGGGGAGCTGTTTTTT; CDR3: CASTKGQRIANTGELFF
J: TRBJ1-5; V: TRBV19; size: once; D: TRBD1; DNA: TGTGCCAGTAATGACAGGGGAAATCAGCCCCAGCATTTT; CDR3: CASNDRGNQPQHF
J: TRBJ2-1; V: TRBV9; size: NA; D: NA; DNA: TGTGCCAGCAGCGTTCCACCTGGCGTGCAGTTCTTC; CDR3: CASSVPPGVQFF
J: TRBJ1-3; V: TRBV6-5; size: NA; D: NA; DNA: TGTGCCAGCAGCCAGGGCTCAGATTTATATTTT; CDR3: CASSQGSDLYF
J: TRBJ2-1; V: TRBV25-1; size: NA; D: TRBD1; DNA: TGTGCCAGCAGTGTCCGAGACAGGGGCATCAATGAGCAGTTCTTC; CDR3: CASSVRDRGINEQFF
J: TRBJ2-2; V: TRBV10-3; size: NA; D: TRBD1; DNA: TGTGCCATCAGTGGGACAGGGGGCATCGGGGAGCTGTTTTTT; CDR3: CAISGTGGIGELFF
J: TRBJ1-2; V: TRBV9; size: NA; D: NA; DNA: TGTGCCAGCAGCGTAGATTCGGCGGGGGGGGCTGGCTACACCTTC; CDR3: CASSVDSAGGAGYTF
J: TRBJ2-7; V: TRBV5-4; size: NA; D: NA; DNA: TGTGCCAGCAGCCGAACGGGCAACTACGAGCAGTACTTC; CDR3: CASSRTGNYEQYF
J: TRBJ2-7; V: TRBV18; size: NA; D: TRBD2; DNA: TGTGCCAGCTCACCGACTAGCGGGAAGTACGAGCAGTACTTC; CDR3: CASSPTSGKYEQYF
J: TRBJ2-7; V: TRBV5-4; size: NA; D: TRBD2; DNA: TGTGCCAGCAGCCTTTGGACTAGCGGGAGGGTAAGCTACGAGCAGTACTTC; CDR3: CASSLWTSGRVSYEQYF